The TCR beta chain described here comes from a study of T-cell reconstitution after alpha-beta-depleted transplantation in children. Findings and limits, study-wide: T-cell counts and diversity were attributed mostly to newly produced T cells one year after transplant.

In its sample, this clonotype was seen a few times. What it binds is not known. As it was prepared, the TCRbeta library received unique molecular identifiers. One entry per CDR3 protein results from TCRdb running MiXCR on the PCR reads. This table holds under 850,000 distinct CDR3 sequences, around 13% found once. CDR3 size: 13 residues. Germline V gene sequence: CDR1 MDHEN, CDR2 SYDVKM. The ends were cut back, 4 bases at V and 5 bases at J, with 9 bases in the middle. The clonotype originates from a girl aged 2 to 10 with congenital amegakaryocytic thrombocytopenia, due to receive a stem cell transplant. Sequenced material: PBMCs, taken before TCRalphabeta/CD19-depleted stem cell transplant. The rearrangement links TRBV28 to TRBJ2-1; D not certain. CDR3 sequence (DNA): TGTGCCAGCAGTTCCGCAGACCACAATGAGCAGTTCTTC. Protein sequence: CASSSADHNEQFF.